The T cell receptor beta chain described here comes from a study of blood T cells in healthy people across ages. A second PCR of roughly 6 to 12 cycles used a sample-barcoded 5' primer and a J-beta primer mix. Via MiXCR, TCRdb re-called the 5' RACE reads, giving one row per CDR3 protein. The sample holds fewer than 600,000 distinct CDR3 sequences, about a quarter seen once. In its sample, this clonotype was seen a few times. Trimming removed 4 bases from V and 0 bases from J, with 12 bases in between. From germline, CDR1 is LGHDT and CDR2 YNNKEL (reference sequence). CDR3 length equals 15 residues. These data are also associated with another study on T cells of mothers and their children.

This TCR came from a boy between 2 and 10 years old in good health. The J gene is TRBJ1-1, the V gene TRBV3-1; a weak D match, TRBD1 (5 bases). Sequencing was carried out using blood. CDR3 bases: TGTGCCAGCAGCCCTATGGGGGGTCTGAACACTGAAGCTTTCTTT. Translating gives CASSPMGGLNTEAFF.